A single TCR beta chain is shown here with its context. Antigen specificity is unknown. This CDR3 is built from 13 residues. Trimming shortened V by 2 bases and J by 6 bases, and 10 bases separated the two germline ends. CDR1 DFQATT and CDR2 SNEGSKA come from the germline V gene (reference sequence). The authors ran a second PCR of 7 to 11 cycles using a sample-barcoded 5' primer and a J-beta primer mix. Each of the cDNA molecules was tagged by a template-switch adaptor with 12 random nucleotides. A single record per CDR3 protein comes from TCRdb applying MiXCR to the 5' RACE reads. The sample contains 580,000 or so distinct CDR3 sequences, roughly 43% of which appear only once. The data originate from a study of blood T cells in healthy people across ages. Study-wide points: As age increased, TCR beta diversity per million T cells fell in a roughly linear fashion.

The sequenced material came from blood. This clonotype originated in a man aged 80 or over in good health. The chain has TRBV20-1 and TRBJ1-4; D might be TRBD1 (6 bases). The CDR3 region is CSARQGRYEKLFF. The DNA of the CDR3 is TGCAGTGCTAGACAGGGGCGATATGAAAAACTGTTTTTT.